This TCR beta chain emerged from a study of cytomegalovirus exposure and HLA in healthy donors. The PCR used 60 Vbeta and 13 Jbeta primers. Sequencing was performed with immunoSEQ multiplex PCR; in TCRdb, only in-frame clones are kept and a portion is missing. This table has about 130,000 clones, 74% appearing once. This clone has a handful of counts. The CDR3 loop spans 16 amino acids. The V gene end was trimmed by 6 bases and the J gene end by 5 bases; junction bases not matched to a gene: 11. Germline loops: CDR1 SGHNT, CDR2 YYREEE (reference sequence). The rearrangement joins TRBV5-4 to TRBJ2-2; 9 bases align to TRBD2. The sample was PBMCs. The origin of this receptor is a man aged 18-30 years in good health and CMV-seropositive. The CDR3 loop is CASKNSGGGLTGELFF. CDR3 nucleotides: TGTGCCAGCAAAAATAGCGGGGGAGGTTTGACCGGGGAGCTGTTTTTT.